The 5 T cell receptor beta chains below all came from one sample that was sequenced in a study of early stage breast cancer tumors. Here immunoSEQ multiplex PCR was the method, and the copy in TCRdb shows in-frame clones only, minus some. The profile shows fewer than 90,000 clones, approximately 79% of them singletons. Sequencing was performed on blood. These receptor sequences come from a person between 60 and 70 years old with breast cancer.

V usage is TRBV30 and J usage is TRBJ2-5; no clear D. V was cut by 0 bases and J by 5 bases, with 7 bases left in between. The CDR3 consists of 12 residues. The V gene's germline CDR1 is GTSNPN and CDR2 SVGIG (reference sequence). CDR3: CAWSVGLETQYF. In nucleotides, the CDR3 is TGTGCCTGGAGTGTAGGTTTGGAGACCCAGTACTTC.

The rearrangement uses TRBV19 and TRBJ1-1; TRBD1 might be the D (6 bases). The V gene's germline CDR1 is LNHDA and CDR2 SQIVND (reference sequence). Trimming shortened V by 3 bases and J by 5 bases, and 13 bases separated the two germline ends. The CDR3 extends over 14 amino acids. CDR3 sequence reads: CASSILGGPTEAFF. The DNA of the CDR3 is TGTGCCAGTAGTATCCTCGGGGGGCCGACTGAAGCTTTCTTT.

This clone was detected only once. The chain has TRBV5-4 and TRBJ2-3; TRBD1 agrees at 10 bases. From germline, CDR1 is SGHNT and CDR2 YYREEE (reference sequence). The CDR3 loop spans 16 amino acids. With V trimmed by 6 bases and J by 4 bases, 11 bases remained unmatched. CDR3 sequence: CASKPDRGRRSDTQYF. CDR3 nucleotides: TGTGCCAGCAAACCTGACAGGGGGCGTCGATCAGATACGCAGTATTTT.

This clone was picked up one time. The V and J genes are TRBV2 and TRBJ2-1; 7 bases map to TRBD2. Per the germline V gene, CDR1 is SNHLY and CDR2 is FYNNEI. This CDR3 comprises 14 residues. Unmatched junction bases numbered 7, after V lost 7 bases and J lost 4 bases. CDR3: CASTFGEGYNEQFF. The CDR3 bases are TGTGCCAGCACCTTCGGGGAGGGATACAATGAGCAGTTCTTC.

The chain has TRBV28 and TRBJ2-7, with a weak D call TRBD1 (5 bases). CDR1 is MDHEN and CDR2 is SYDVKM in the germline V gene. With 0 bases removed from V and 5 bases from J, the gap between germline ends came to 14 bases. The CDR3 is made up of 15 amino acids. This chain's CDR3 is CASSLWQAGQDEQYF. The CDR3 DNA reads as TGTGCCAGCAGTTTATGGCAGGCAGGGCAAGACGAGCAGTACTTC.